The T cell receptor (beta chain) under discussion was sequenced for a study of post-analysis software for immune sequencing data. Overall study context: Both relapsing-remitting and secondary progressive multiple sclerosis featured among the disease courses, as did progressive-relapsing multiple sclerosis.

Worth noting for this clonotype: Its antigen remains unidentified.

General study results and limits: The study found TRBV5-6, TRBV5-1 and TRBV20-1 among a handful of TRBV segments more frequent in patients than controls. Relative to controls, patients with multiple sclerosis showed significantly lower normalized Chao1 diversity. Strong co-clustering by F measure was evident for samples that had been prepared in the same batch.

Unique-molecular-identifier-tagged TCR beta cDNA libraries were used. Each sample of about 0.95 to 10 million input T cells yielded 500,000 or so cDNA molecules, so each molecule approximated one T cell. TCRdb re-called the PCR reads with MiXCR, one entry per CDR3 protein. The table lists fewer than 850,000 distinct CDR3 sequences, 30% of them singletons. Germline values: CDR1 DFQATT, CDR2 SNEGSKA (reference sequence). The junction had 4 bases not matched to a gene; V was cut back by 4 bases and J by 2 bases. This CDR3 is 13 amino acids long. Sample: blood. The V gene is TRBV20-1, the J gene TRBJ2-7; TRBD1 aligns across 8 bases. This clonotype originated in a girl aged 5-17 years with multiple sclerosis. The CDR3: CSAKRTGPYEQYF. For the CDR3, the DNA is TGCAGTGCTAAGAGGACAGGGCCCTACGAGCAGTACTTC.